This TCR beta chain was captured in a study of blood T cells in healthy people across ages. Overall study context: There was about one barcoded beta molecule captured by template switching per two T cells.

With regard to this clonotype: The junction departs from germline at one end; a sequencing error may be responsible.

It was with a sample-barcoded 5' primer and a J-beta primer mix that a second PCR of roughly 7 to 12 cycles was run. From the 5' RACE reads, TCRdb called clonotypes with MiXCR, one entry per CDR3 protein. The sample yields around 1,900,000 distinct CDR3 sequences, roughly 43% seen once. This sequence was found in a human donor in good health. The sequencing sample was made of blood.

The CDR3 region is CVSGQGTNNEQFF. The CDR3 region has the DNA TGTGTCAGCGGACAGGGGACTAACAATGAGCAGTTCTTC. The rearrangement uses TRBV12-3 or TRBV12-4 and TRBJ2-1, with 9 bases aligning to TRBD1. This CDR3 spans 13 amino acids.